A selection of T cell receptor beta chains follows, all from one sample in a study of identical twins. TCRdb ran MiXCR on the 5' RACE reads and lists one entry per CDR3 protein. Of about 480,000 distinct CDR3 sequences in the sample, around 14% are singletons; the top ten hold around 0.52%. These same data were also listed under a study on yellow fever vaccine responses in identical twins.

Sequencing was carried out using CD4+ T cells sorted from blood. These receptors came from a woman younger than 30 in good health. Both conserved end residues are part of each CDR3. D genes are given only for firm matches. Expanded clones get a size class; other rows say once, few or many, or leave the size out.

D gene: NA
clone size: NA
J gene: TRBJ2-1
V gene: TRBV18
CDR3 DNA: TGTGCCAGCTCACCCCCAGGGGCTGGGGAGCAGTTCTTC
CDR3 protein: CASSPPGAGEQFF

D gene: TRBD2
clone size: few
J gene: TRBJ2-7
V gene: TRBV15
CDR3 DNA: TGTGCCACCAGCAGAGAGACTAGCGGGCTTTACGAGCAGTACTTC
CDR3 protein: CATSRETSGLYEQYF

D gene: TRBD2
clone size: NA
J gene: TRBJ2-7
V gene: TRBV3-1
CDR3 DNA: TGTGCCAGCAGCCAAGGTCCTACTAGCGGGTCTTACGAGCAGTACTTC
CDR3 protein: CASSQGPTSGSYEQYF

D gene: NA
clone size: few
J gene: TRBJ2-5
V gene: TRBV10-2
CDR3 DNA: TGCGCCAGCAGTGAGCTGGTGGGAAAAGAGACCCAGTACTTC
CDR3 protein: CASSELVGKETQYF

D gene: TRBD2
clone size: NA
J gene: TRBJ2-3
V gene: TRBV12-3/TRBV12-4
CDR3 DNA: TGTGCCAGCGGTGCTAGCGGCGAGACCACAGATACGCAGTATTTT
CDR3 protein: CASGASGETTDTQYF

D gene: TRBD2
clone size: NA
J gene: TRBJ2-1
V gene: TRBV3-1
CDR3 DNA: TGTGCCAGCAGCCAAGGACTAGCGGGAGGGCGGCAGTTCTTC
CDR3 protein: CASSQGLAGGRQFF

D gene: TRBD1
clone size: NA
J gene: TRBJ2-7
V gene: TRBV20-1
CDR3 DNA: TGCAGTGCTAGAAAAACAGGGGCCGCCTACGAGCAGTACTTC
CDR3 protein: CSARKTGAAYEQYF

D gene: NA
clone size: few
J gene: TRBJ1-4
V gene: TRBV9
CDR3 DNA: TGTGCCAGCAGCGTAGCTCCCCGGGGAGGGGGAGAAAAACTGTTTTTT
CDR3 protein: CASSVAPRGGGEKLFF

D gene: NA
clone size: NA
J gene: TRBJ1-1
V gene: TRBV29-1
CDR3 DNA: TGCAGCGGAAAGGGACAACCTAACACTGAAGCTTTCTTT
CDR3 protein: CSGKGQPNTEAFF

D gene: NA
clone size: few
J gene: TRBJ2-1
V gene: TRBV6-2/TRBV6-3
CDR3 DNA: TGTGGGCGAAGACAAAGAGCGGTTTCCTACAATGAGCAGTTCTTC
CDR3 protein: CGRRQRAVSYNEQFF

D gene: TRBD2
clone size: NA
J gene: TRBJ2-3
V gene: TRBV11-2
CDR3 DNA: TGTGCCAGCAGCTCGACCACCAAGGGACTAGCGGGAGGGGGAGATACGCAGTATTTT
CDR3 protein: CASSSTTKGLAGGGDTQYF

D gene: TRBD1
clone size: few
J gene: TRBJ2-3
V gene: TRBV28
CDR3 DNA: TGTGCCAGCAGTTTATATCAGGGGGCATCAGATACGCAGTATTTT
CDR3 protein: CASSLYQGASDTQYF

D gene: NA
clone size: NA
J gene: TRBJ2-3
V gene: TRBV28
CDR3 DNA: TGTGCCAGCAGTTTAGCATACCGGGACGACGGCGAGGTAGGAGATACGCAGTATTTT
CDR3 protein: CASSLAYRDDGEVGDTQYF

D gene: NA
clone size: few
J gene: TRBJ2-3
V gene: TRBV4-2
CDR3 DNA: TGTGCCAGCAGCCAAGAGGGGACCACGTGGACAGATACGCAGTATTTT
CDR3 protein: CASSQEGTTWTDTQYF

D gene: TRBD2
clone size: NA
J gene: TRBJ2-1
V gene: TRBV5-1
CDR3 DNA: TGCGCCAGCAGCTCACTAGCGGGAGTTGACAATGAGCAGTTCTTC
CDR3 protein: CASSSLAGVDNEQFF

D gene: NA
clone size: few
J gene: TRBJ1-5
V gene: TRBV6-5
CDR3 DNA: TGTGCCAGCAGTTTCGGACAGTTTGGGAATCAGCCCCAGCATTTT
CDR3 protein: CASSFGQFGNQPQHF

D gene: NA
clone size: many
J gene: TRBJ2-1
V gene: TRBV5-6
CDR3 DNA: TGTGCCAGCAGCTCCTATGGTCTAGCAGCGGTTGAGCAGTTCTTC
CDR3 protein: CASSSYGLAAVEQFF

D gene: NA
clone size: few
J gene: TRBJ2-3
V gene: TRBV3-1
CDR3 DNA: TGTGCCAGCAGCCAAGGTGAAAGGGGCACAGATACGCAGTATTTT
CDR3 protein: CASSQGERGTDTQYF

D gene: NA
clone size: few
J gene: TRBJ2-4
V gene: TRBV20-1
CDR3 DNA: TGCAGTGCTAGAAAAAACATTCAGTACTTC
CDR3 protein: CSARKNIQYF

D gene: TRBD2
clone size: few
J gene: TRBJ2-1
V gene: TRBV28
CDR3 DNA: TGTGCCAGCAGTTTATTCGTATCGGGGACTAGATACAATGAGCAGTTCTTC
CDR3 protein: CASSLFVSGTRYNEQFF

D gene: TRBD1
clone size: many
J gene: TRBJ2-7
V gene: TRBV29-1
CDR3 DNA: TGCAGCGTTGAAGATCGAAAGAGGGGGCTAACCTACGAGCAGTACTTC
CDR3 protein: CSVEDRKRGLTYEQYF

D gene: NA
clone size: NA
J gene: TRBJ2-5
V gene: TRBV30
CDR3 DNA: TGTGCCCGGGGGCTCCGGGACAGCTCGCAAGAGACCCAGTACTTC
CDR3 protein: CARGLRDSSQETQYF

D gene: TRBD1
clone size: once
J gene: TRBJ1-1
V gene: TRBV12-5
CDR3 DNA: TGTGCTAGTGGGCACGACAGGGGAGTATTCACTGAAGCTTTCTTT
CDR3 protein: CASGHDRGVFTEAFF

D gene: TRBD1
clone size: NA
J gene: TRBJ2-5
V gene: TRBV6-1
CDR3 DNA: TGTGCCAGCACCATGAGGACAGGGGATACTTTGGAGACCCAGTACTTC
CDR3 protein: CASTMRTGDTLETQYF

D gene: NA
clone size: few
J gene: TRBJ2-1
V gene: TRBV10-3
CDR3 DNA: TGTGCCATCAGTGTAGCTGGACCCTACAATGAGCAGTTCTTC
CDR3 protein: CAISVAGPYNEQFF

D gene: TRBD2
clone size: NA
J gene: TRBJ2-1
V gene: TRBV27
CDR3 DNA: TGTGCCAGCAGTTCCCCCCGGACTAGCGGGAGCAATGAGCAGTTCTTC
CDR3 protein: CASSSPRTSGSNEQFF

D gene: NA
clone size: many
J gene: TRBJ2-5
V gene: TRBV7-9
CDR3 DNA: TGTGCCAGCAGCTTACAGGGAGAGACCCAGTACTTC
CDR3 protein: CASSLQGETQYF

D gene: NA
clone size: few
J gene: TRBJ2-7
V gene: TRBV7-2
CDR3 DNA: TGTGCCAGCAGCAAGGACTACTCGAGCTCCTACGAGCAGTACTTC
CDR3 protein: CASSKDYSSSYEQYF

D gene: NA
clone size: NA
J gene: TRBJ2-5
V gene: TRBV12-3/TRBV12-4
CDR3 DNA: TGTGCCAGCAGTTATTCGCTGGGTCAAGAGACCCAGTACTTC
CDR3 protein: CASSYSLGQETQYF

D gene: NA
clone size: NA
J gene: TRBJ2-3
V gene: TRBV6-1
CDR3 DNA: TGTGCCAGCAGATCGGGGCAGGGTAAGGGCGCAGATACGCAGTATTTT
CDR3 protein: CASRSGQGKGADTQYF

D gene: NA
clone size: few
J gene: TRBJ2-1
V gene: TRBV14
CDR3 DNA: TGTGCCAGCAGCCAAGGGGGGAGAGGGGTGCACAATGAGCAGTTCTTC
CDR3 protein: CASSQGGRGVHNEQFF

D gene: NA
clone size: few
J gene: TRBJ1-5
V gene: TRBV6-5
CDR3 DNA: TGTGCCAGCAGTTACACCAGGGCCAACAATCAGCCCCAGCATTTT
CDR3 protein: CASSYTRANNQPQHF

D gene: NA
clone size: NA
J gene: TRBJ1-1
V gene: TRBV5-1
CDR3 DNA: TGCGCCAGCAGCTTTCGGCAGATGAACACTGAAGCTTTCTTT
CDR3 protein: CASSFRQMNTEAFF

D gene: TRBD1
clone size: NA
J gene: TRBJ2-6
V gene: TRBV20-1
CDR3 DNA: TGCAGTGCTGCCCAGACAGGGTCTGGGGCCAACGTCCTGACTTTC
CDR3 protein: CSAAQTGSGANVLTF

D gene: NA
clone size: NA
J gene: TRBJ2-5
V gene: TRBV5-1
CDR3 DNA: TGCGCCAGCAGCGGGACCGGGACAAAGCAAGAGACCCAGTACTTC
CDR3 protein: CASSGTGTKQETQYF

D gene: NA
clone size: NA
J gene: TRBJ2-7
V gene: TRBV28
CDR3 DNA: TGTGCCAGCAGCTCCCCAGGGAGGACCTCCTACGAGCAGTACTTC
CDR3 protein: CASSSPGRTSYEQYF

D gene: TRBD1
clone size: few
J gene: TRBJ2-7
V gene: TRBV18
CDR3 DNA: TGTGCCAGCTCACCAGGACAGGAGACCTACGAGCAGTACTTC
CDR3 protein: CASSPGQETYEQYF

D gene: TRBD2
clone size: NA
J gene: TRBJ2-7
V gene: TRBV2
CDR3 DNA: TGTGCCAGCAGCCTGCCGGGACTAGCGGGGGGCCCTTCCTATGAGCAGTACTTC
CDR3 protein: CASSLPGLAGGPSYEQYF

D gene: TRBD1
clone size: few
J gene: TRBJ2-3
V gene: TRBV5-1
CDR3 DNA: TGCGCCAGCAGCAGCCAACAGGGGGTTTTCACAGATACGCAGTATTTT
CDR3 protein: CASSSQQGVFTDTQYF

D gene: TRBD2
clone size: NA
J gene: TRBJ2-7
V gene: TRBV14
CDR3 DNA: TGTGCCAGCAGCCAACTAGCGGGGGCCCCTGGGCTCGAGCAGTACTTC
CDR3 protein: CASSQLAGAPGLEQYF

D gene: NA
clone size: few
J gene: TRBJ1-3
V gene: TRBV3-1
CDR3 DNA: TGTGCCAGCAGTACCAGGGCCTCTGGAAACACCATATATTTT
CDR3 protein: CASSTRASGNTIYF

D gene: TRBD2
clone size: few
J gene: TRBJ2-1
V gene: TRBV20-1
CDR3 DNA: TGCAGTGCTAGTCGGACTAGCGGAAAAAAACACAATGAGCAGTTCTTC
CDR3 protein: CSASRTSGKKHNEQFF

D gene: NA
clone size: few
J gene: TRBJ2-5
V gene: TRBV18
CDR3 DNA: TGTGCCAGCTCACCAGATCTTCGAGAGACCCAGTACTTC
CDR3 protein: CASSPDLRETQYF

D gene: TRBD2
clone size: NA
J gene: TRBJ2-2
V gene: TRBV20-1
CDR3 DNA: TGCAGTGCTAGAACCCCTAGCGGGAGCGTCACCGGGGAGCTGTTTTTT
CDR3 protein: CSARTPSGSVTGELFF

D gene: TRBD1
clone size: NA
J gene: TRBJ2-3
V gene: TRBV24-1
CDR3 DNA: TGTGCCACCAGTGATAGGGACAGCCGAACTAGCACAGATACGCAGTATTTT
CDR3 protein: CATSDRDSRTSTDTQYF

D gene: TRBD2
clone size: NA
J gene: TRBJ2-1
V gene: TRBV29-1
CDR3 DNA: TGCAGCGTTGATCCTTCTAGCGGAAACTACAATGAGCAGTTCTTC
CDR3 protein: CSVDPSSGNYNEQFF

D gene: NA
clone size: NA
J gene: TRBJ2-7
V gene: TRBV6-6
CDR3 DNA: TGTGCCAGCAGTTACGACGGGAACTACGAGCAGTACTTC
CDR3 protein: CASSYDGNYEQYF

D gene: TRBD2
clone size: NA
J gene: TRBJ2-5
V gene: TRBV20-1
CDR3 DNA: TGCAGTGCTAGAATGGCTAGCGGGAGTGGAGAGACCCAGTACTTC
CDR3 protein: CSARMASGSGETQYF

D gene: TRBD1
clone size: NA
J gene: TRBJ1-5
V gene: TRBV12-3/TRBV12-4
CDR3 DNA: TGTGCCAGCAGTTTATCAGGGGGCGAACAGCCCCAGCATTTT
CDR3 protein: CASSLSGGEQPQHF

D gene: NA
clone size: few
J gene: TRBJ2-1
V gene: TRBV9
CDR3 DNA: TGTGCCAGCAGCAGGATGGACCAGGGGTTGGGTGAGCAGTTCTTC
CDR3 protein: CASSRMDQGLGEQFF